Listed below are T cell receptor beta chains from one sample, sequenced in a study of blood T cell repertoires in COVID-19. The data were produced by immunoSEQ multiplex PCR, yet TCRdb's version contains in-frame clones alone and is incomplete. Of tens of thousands of clones detected, 85% to 90% appear once; the ten largest clones hold 0.9% to 1.2%. The sample comprised peripheral blood. The receptors shown here come from a man aged 65-85 years with acute or convalescent COVID-19. Each CDR3 is given with its conserved first and last residue. Each record gives: V gene, D gene, clone size, J gene, CDR3 DNA, CDR3 protein. The D gene is left open where the match is weak. Only part of the rows carry a size: once, few, many, or a class if the clone is expanded.

>TRBV27|TRBD1|NA|TRBJ1-6
TGTGCCAGCAGCACCATAGGTGAGGGGGCGAATTCACCCCTCCACTTT
CASSTIGEGANSPLHF
>TRBV7-2|NA|NA|TRBJ1-2
TGTGCCAGCAGACCCCTCGAACAGCCCCACTATGGCTACACCTTC
CASRPLEQPHYGYTF
>TRBV6-5|NA|NA|TRBJ1-2
TGTGCCAGCAAGGTAACTGCACTGGGAGACTATGGCTACACCTTC
CASKVTALGDYGYTF
>TRBV18|NA|NA|TRBJ1-3
TGTGCCAGCTCACCACCACAGGCTGGAAACACCATATATTTT
CASSPPQAGNTIYF
>TRBV5-6|TRBD1|NA|TRBJ2-7
TGTGCCAGCAGCTTGAGGGACAGCATGGGGGAGCAGTACTTC
CASSLRDSMGEQYF
>TRBV11-2|TRBD2|NA|TRBJ2-3
TGTGCCAGCAGCTTAGCACTAGCGGGGAGCACAGATACGCAGTATTTT
CASSLALAGSTDTQYF
>TRBV9|NA|NA|TRBJ1-2
TGTGCCAGCAGCGTAGAACAGGCCCCCTATGGCTACACCTTC
CASSVEQAPYGYTF
>TRBV28|NA|NA|TRBJ1-6
TGTGCCAGCAGTCCTCCAGGGTACGGGTCACCCCTCCACTTT
CASSPPGYGSPLHF
>TRBV5-1|NA|NA|TRBJ1-5
TGCGCCAGCAGCTTGGGCGGGGGGCCCATGGAGCCCCAGCATTTT
CASSLGGGPMEPQHF
>TRBV19|NA|NA|TRBJ1-6
TGTGCCAGTAGTACCCAGGGAAGTTCACCCCTCCACTTT
CASSTQGSSPLHF
>TRBV7-2|NA|medium-sized|TRBJ1-1
TGTGCCAGCAGCCAACATCGGGGGATGGCTTTCTTT
CASSQHRGMAFF
>TRBV19|TRBD2|NA|TRBJ2-1
TGTGCCAGTAGTATAGATCGGGATGGACTAGCGGGATTCTACAATGAGCAGTTCTTC
CASSIDRDGLAGFYNEQFF
>TRBV5-1|TRBD2|NA|TRBJ2-3
TGCGCCAGCAGCTTGACTAGCGGAACAGATACGCAGTATTTT
CASSLTSGTDTQYF
>TRBV18|TRBD1|NA|TRBJ1-1
TGTGCCAGCTCAACTTGGACAGGGGATTCTGAAGCTTTCTTT
CASSTWTGDSEAFF
>TRBV28|NA|NA|TRBJ1-2
TGTGCCAGCAGTTTAGCCGACAGGTACGGTGGCTACACCTTC
CASSLADRYGGYTF
>TRBV5-1|TRBD1|NA|TRBJ2-6
TGCGCCAGCAGCGATGGGCAGGGGGCGTCTGGGGCCAACGTCCTGACTTTC
CASSDGQGASGANVLTF
>TRBV5-1|NA|NA|TRBJ1-4
TGCGCCAGCCGGCCCGGAGGAGGGGCTGCGGGGGAAAAACTGTTTTTT
CASRPGGGAAGEKLFF
>TRBV29-1|NA|NA|TRBJ2-7
TGCAGCGTTGCCCCCTATCCTCACGAGCAGTACTTC
CSVAPYPHEQYF
>TRBV6-5|NA|NA|TRBJ2-1
TGTGCCAGCAGTTTCGCAGGTAACAATGAGCAGTTCTTC
CASSFAGNNEQFF
>TRBV5-1|TRBD1|once|TRBJ1-2
TGCGCCAGCAAGTCGGCAGGGGGCCCCTCATGGGATGGCTACACCTTC
CASKSAGGPSWDGYTF
>TRBV7-2|TRBD1|NA|TRBJ2-7
TGTGCCAGCAGCTCCCCGGACAGGCGCGAGCAGTACTTC
CASSSPDRREQYF
>TRBV4-1|NA|NA|TRBJ2-5
TGCGCCAGCAGCCAAGATAGCAACAGGGCTCGTGAGACCCAGTACTTC
CASSQDSNRARETQYF
>TRBV10-3|TRBD1|once|TRBJ2-3
TGTGCCATCAGCGGACAGGGTGCCACAGATACGCAGTATTTT
CAISGQGATDTQYF
>TRBV5-1|TRBD2|NA|TRBJ2-5
TGCGCCAGCAGCTTGGCGGCTAGCGGGAGCCAAGAGTCCCAGTACTTC
CASSLAASGSQESQYF
>TRBV7-9|NA|NA|TRBJ2-1
TGTGCCAGCAGCCCATCTCGGAGCCTGACTAGCAATGAGCAGTTCTTC
CASSPSRSLTSNEQFF
>TRBV30|NA|NA|TRBJ1-6
TGTGCCTTAGAGGGTAGCTCCTATAATTCACCCCTCCACTTT
CALEGSSYNSPLHF
>TRBV7-3|NA|NA|TRBJ2-1
TGTGCCAGCAGCCGACCGGCACTAGGTATCGATGAGCAGTTCTTC
CASSRPALGIDEQFF
>TRBV6-7|TRBD2|NA|TRBJ2-7
TGTGCCAGCAGTCACGATCTAGCGGGTCCCTACGAGCAGTACTTC
CASSHDLAGPYEQYF
>TRBV29-1|TRBD2|NA|TRBJ2-3
TGCAGCCTTCGAGAGACTAGCGGGAATTCGGATACGCAGTATTTT
CSLRETSGNSDTQYF
>TRBV9|NA|NA|TRBJ2-2
TGTGCCAGCAGCTACTTAGGGGAATCCGCCGGGGAGCTGTTTTTT
CASSYLGESAGELFF
>TRBV7-9|NA|NA|TRBJ2-1
TGTGCCAGCAGCTACAGAGGTCGGGCAGGGGTTTCCAATGAGCAGTTCTTC
CASSYRGRAGVSNEQFF
>TRBV3-1/TRBV3-2|NA|few|TRBJ1-1
TGTGCCAGCAGCCAAGGAGTCCCTCCTCCTGAAGCTTTCTTT
CASSQGVPPPEAFF
>TRBV7-9|NA|NA|TRBJ1-4
TGTGCCAGCAGCCCCGGAGGGGCGGGTGAAAAACTGTTTTTT
CASSPGGAGEKLFF
>TRBV5-1|NA|NA|TRBJ2-5
TGCGCCAGCAGCTTAATACCAGGAGGAGAGACCCAGTACTTC
CASSLIPGGETQYF
>TRBV6-5|TRBD1|NA|TRBJ1-1
TGTGCCAGCACAATACCGGGACAGGGTGGGTTGGCTTTCTTT
CASTIPGQGGLAFF
>TRBV7-6|TRBD1|NA|TRBJ1-3
TGTGCCAGCAGCTTGGGTGGGACAGTCGATAACACCATATATTTT
CASSLGGTVDNTIYF
>TRBV28|TRBD2|NA|TRBJ2-1
TGTGCCAGCATGGGGCTAGCGGGAGGCTACGGGAATGAGCAGTTCTTC
CASMGLAGGYGNEQFF
>TRBV6-5|TRBD1|NA|TRBJ2-1
TGTGCCAGCAGTCGACAGGGTGGCGATGAGCAGTTCTTC
CASSRQGGDEQFF
>TRBV7-9|TRBD2|NA|TRBJ2-7
TGTGCCAGCAGCATACTAGCGGGAGGGTCATACGAGCAGTACTTC
CASSILAGGSYEQYF
>TRBV24-1|NA|NA|TRBJ1-5
TGTGCCACCAGTGATCTTAATCAGCCCCAGCATTTT
CATSDLNQPQHF
>TRBV6-1|TRBD1|NA|TRBJ1-1
TGTGCCAGCAGTGAAGGGACAGGCTTCCGCACTGAAGCTTTCTTT
CASSEGTGFRTEAFF
>TRBV28|TRBD1|NA|TRBJ1-5
TGTGCCAGCAGGGGACAGGGGGGCAATCAGCCCCAGCATTTT
CASRGQGGNQPQHF
>TRBV19|NA|NA|TRBJ1-2
TGTGCCAGTAGTATGAGCCAGGGTCTTGTCTATGGCTACACCTTC
CASSMSQGLVYGYTF
>TRBV3-1/TRBV3-2|TRBD1|NA|TRBJ1-1
TGTGCCAGCAGCCAAGTCCCGGGGGGGGGACAGGGGAGGAGGACTGAAGCTTTCTTT
CASSQVPGGGQGRRTEAFF
>TRBV15|NA|NA|TRBJ1-2
TGTGCCACCAGCAGAGAGGGGGGAATTGGCTACACCTTC
CATSREGGIGYTF
>TRBV4-2|NA|once|TRBJ1-1
TGTGCCAGCAGCCAAGAGCTCTCAGGGAACACTGAAGCTTTCTTT
CASSQELSGNTEAFF
>TRBV19|NA|NA|TRBJ1-2
TGTGCCAGTAGTATAGCAGGAGGGAGAGACCACTATGGCTACACCTTC
CASSIAGGRDHYGYTF